This T cell receptor beta chain was recovered during a study of blood T cell repertoires in COVID-19 (dated by TCRdb to 2020 to 2022). For the study in its entirety: Samples covering the acute and convalescent phases of COVID-19 were provided by collaborators in the United States, Italy and Spain. The prospective study material was composed of cDNA or gDNA derived from T cells, B-cell-depleted T cells, or PBMCs. Deeply sampled blood TCRbeta repertoires from subjects exposed to, actively infected with, or recovered from COVID-19 were included in the dataset. The repertoires were released in a freely available public database intended as a resource for research on the immune response to SARS-CoV-2. Samples were obtained from the ongoing ImmuneRACE study (first 160 participants) and from some 1,300 subjects provided by 6 global collaborators. The sample metadata nearly always contained a de-identified subject ID, COVID-19 status, age in years and sex. HLA class I and class II types, where available, came from metadata supplied by the sample provider rather than from assay-based typing.

Broad study findings and their caveats: How much clinical and demographic metadata was included differed by source and by participant, and the metadata was provided uncurated.

TCRbeta CDR3 regions were amplified from genomic DNA by means of the immunoSEQ Assay, a bias-controlled multiplex PCR. As for the authors' bioinformatics: The number of nucleated cells in each sample was estimated by amplification of reference gene primers within the assay. Sequence reads were collapsed and filtered to measure the absolute abundance of every unique TCRbeta CDR3 rearrangement. For each sample, productive Simpson clonality was calculated by taking the square root of Simpson's diversity index across productive rearrangements. TCRdb stores this immuneACCESS table with in-frame sequences only. Part of the clones is absent; in the studies checked, under half of the shortfall reflects unresolved V genes, and no reason is known for the rest. The V and J calls and clone size come from that table; D and trimming were worked out from the DNA. The sample table shows some 20,000 clones, and 86% are seen once. About a sixth of the sample rests with the top ten.

This clone appeared a single time. Its antigen is not yet known. Base qualities are not at hand, and no much larger clone is one base apart. Collaborating institutions collected whole blood in K2EDTA tubes following their own protocols. For TCRbeta analysis, collaborators shipped samples as frozen whole blood, isolated PBMCs, or DNA extracted from either of those sample types. The CDR3, cysteine through phenylalanine, is 17 amino acids long. Only the CDR3 portion is preserved as DNA: 51 bases, with reading frame beginning at the first base. The CDR1 and CDR2 encoded by the germline V gene are KGHSH and LQKENI. Deletion took 1 base off V and 1 base off J, with a span of 14 bases between the germline ends.

The source material was peripheral blood. The source of this sequence is a human donor with active COVID-19. The donor label of this sample is uncertain. The chain uses TRBV18 and TRBJ1-5; the D segment cannot be called with confidence. The nucleotide sequence is given as TGTGCCAGCTCACCACTCCCGGGAGGAAAAAGCAATCAGCCCCAGCATTTT. The resulting protein is CASSPLPGGKSNQPQHF.